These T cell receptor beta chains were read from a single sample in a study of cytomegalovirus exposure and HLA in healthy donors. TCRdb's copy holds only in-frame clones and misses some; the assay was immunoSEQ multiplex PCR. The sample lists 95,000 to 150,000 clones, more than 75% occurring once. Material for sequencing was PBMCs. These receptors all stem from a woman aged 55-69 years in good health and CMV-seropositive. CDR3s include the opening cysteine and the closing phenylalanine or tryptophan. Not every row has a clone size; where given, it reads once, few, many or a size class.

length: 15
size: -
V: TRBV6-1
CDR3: CAARDRGLRLQPQHF

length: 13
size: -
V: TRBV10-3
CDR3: CAISDSGNYGYTF

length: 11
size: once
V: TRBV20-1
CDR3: CSPSGNRAQYF

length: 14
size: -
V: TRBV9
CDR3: CASSVTGVTGELFF

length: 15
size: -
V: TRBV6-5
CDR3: CASRGDRENYNEQFF

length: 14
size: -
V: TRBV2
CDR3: CASKRQGTNQPQHF

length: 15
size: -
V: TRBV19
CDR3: CASSAQGLFYNEQFF

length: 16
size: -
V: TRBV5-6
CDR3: CASSLGLGQGIEKLFF

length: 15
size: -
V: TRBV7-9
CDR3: CASSLVLTGRGEQYF

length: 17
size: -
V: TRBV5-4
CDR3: CASSPLGGGGAPGELFF

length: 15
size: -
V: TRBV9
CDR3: CASSVEDGGGETQYF

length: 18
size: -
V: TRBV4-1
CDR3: CASSQDRGNLGPVYEQYF

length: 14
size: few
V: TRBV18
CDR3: CASSPGQNTGELFF

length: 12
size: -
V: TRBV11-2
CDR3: CASSQWREEQFF

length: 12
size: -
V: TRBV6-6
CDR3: CASWATNYGYTF

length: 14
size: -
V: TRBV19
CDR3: CASSDTDNYNEQFF

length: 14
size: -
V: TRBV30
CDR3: CAWSVTRGVDEQFF

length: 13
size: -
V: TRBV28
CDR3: CASRRQGNQPQHF

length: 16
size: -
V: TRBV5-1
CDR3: CASTKTGTSGPNEQFF

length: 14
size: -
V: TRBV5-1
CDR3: CASSLNSEYGELFF

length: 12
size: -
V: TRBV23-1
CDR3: CASSQQRYEQYF

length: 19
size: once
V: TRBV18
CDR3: CASSPPGTSGGPQSGTQYF